The 9 T cell receptor beta chains given below trace back to one sample, sequenced in a study of regulatory T cells in long-lasting Graves disease (dated by TCRdb to the early 2020s). The sample's time point label, decoded: persistent/refractory GD, antithyroid drugs over 5 years with positive TRAb. For both TCR sequencing and RNA sequencing, RNA was extracted from PBMCs using TRIzol. The method behind the library was multiplex PCR. Instrument used: Illumina HiSeq 4000. To build TCR beta libraries, CDR3 regions were amplified by Arm-PCR using iRepertoire HTBI primers. TCRdb handled the public reads itself, with Q25 trimming in fastp and clone calling in MiXCR, and kept productive beta chains. All rows with the same CDR3 protein become a single entry with the most common DNA and genes. The sample table lists 650,000 to 700,000 distinct CDR3 sequences, about 30% of them with a count of one. Around 40% of the sample is taken by the ten largest.

This specimen consisted of peripheral blood mononuclear cells (PBMCs), obtained when the disease was refractory, from a patient treated with antithyroid drugs. The receptors come from a female donor with Graves disease.

The rearrangement joins TRBV6-1 to TRBJ2-2, with 10 bases lining up with TRBD1. The V gene's germline CDR1 is MNHNS and CDR2 SASEGT. J was trimmed by 6 bases and V by 5 bases; bases with no gene match: 12. The CDR3 covers 17 residues. The CDR3 DNA sequence: TGTGCCAGCAGTCCCTTCGGGACAGGGGTCGGCGCCGGGGAGCTGTTTTTT. Its translation is CASSPFGTGVGAGELFF.

This chain joins TRBV20-1 and TRBJ2-3, with TRBD2 matching 13 bases. The CDR3 totals 17 residues. Germline values: CDR1 DFQATT, CDR2 SNEGSKA (reference sequence). V dropped 6 bases and J dropped 0; count of bases not matched to a gene: 9. As DNA, the CDR3 is TGCAGTGCCTCACTAGCGGGAGGGTACGCTAGCACAGATACGCAGTATTTT. Amino acids: CSASLAGGYASTDTQYF.

This rearrangement joins TRBV20-1 to TRBJ1-2, with 9 bases that match TRBD1. V dropped 4 bases and J dropped 7; count of bases not matched to a gene: 4. The CDR3 is 12 residues long. CDR1 and CDR2 (germline): DFQATT, SNEGSKA (reference sequence). CDR3 sequence: CSATQGAFGYTF. In nucleotides, the CDR3 is TGCAGTGCTACACAGGGGGCTTTTGGCTACACCTTC.

This clonotype has ten or more counts. The rearrangement links TRBV2 to TRBJ2-5, with unresolved D. Per the germline V gene, CDR1 is SNHLY and CDR2 is FYNNEI. Trimming left V 2 bases short and J 10 bases short, with 11 bases between. The CDR3 covers 12 residues. CDR3: CASSETRGGQYF. In DNA form, the CDR3 reads TGTGCCAGCAGTGAAACCCGTGGCGGCCAGTACTTC.

This clonotype has just one count. This chain connects TRBV27 to TRBJ1-2, with a possible D match to TRBD1 (5 bases). V was cut by 11 bases and J by 5 bases, with 21 bases left in between. Germline V lookup: CDR1 MNHEY, CDR2 SMNVEV (reference sequence). The CDR3 totals 14 residues. This CDR3 is CAGTSSGDRYGYTF. The CDR3 DNA reads TGTGCCGGCACCTCGTCGGGGGACCGGTATGGCTACACCTTC.

The J gene is TRBJ1-2, the V gene TRBV20-1; D unresolved. CDR3 length: 13 residues. V was clipped by 1 base and J by 4 bases, with 10 bases between them. Germline values: CDR1 DFQATT, CDR2 SNEGSKA (reference sequence). CDR3 region: CSARGAGPYGYTF. CDR3 sequence (DNA): TGCAGTGCTAGAGGCGCAGGTCCCTATGGCTACACCTTC.

The chain is built from TRBV6-1 and TRBJ1-6; no clear D. The germline V gene encodes CDR1 MNHNS and CDR2 SASEGT. V lost 6 bases, J lost 10 bases, and 16 bases lay in between. CDR3 length equals 14 residues. The CDR3 coding sequence is TGTGCCAGCAGCGCCGGGTTCGAGGCATCACCCCTCCACTTT. This codes for CASSAGFEASPLHF.

Details on this clonotype: With a much larger clone just one base away, this may be a read error. The genes are TRBV12-5 and TRBJ1-2; TRBD1 agrees at 8 bases. The CDR3 totals 14 residues. V lost 1 base to trimming and J lost 5 bases; unmatched junction nucleotides: 3. Germline lookup yields CDR1 LGHNT and CDR2 FRNRAP. As DNA, the CDR3 is TGTGCTAGTGGTTTGGACAACAGGGGGTATGGCTACACCTTC. Its protein is CASGLDNRGYGYTF.

This chain links TRBV30 with TRBJ2-7, with D uncertain. The CDR3 has 12 amino acids. Germline V CDR1 and CDR2: GTSNPN, SVGIG (reference sequence). Trimming cost V 2 bases and J 3 bases, with 8 bases left between them. CDR3 amino acids: CAWSSSFYEQYF. CDR3 DNA sequence: TGTGCCTGGAGTAGTAGCTTCTACGAGCAGTACTTC.